One and the same sample provided the 11 T cell receptor beta chains below, sequenced in a study of T cell responses to AZD1222 COVID-19 vaccine. Clones were sequenced by immunoSEQ multiplex PCR, and TCRdb holds only the in-frame ones, with some missing. Counted here are roughly 92,000 clones, 85% to 90% occurring once; the ten biggest clones make up 5%. Material: peripheral blood, obtained 28 days after the second AZD1222 dose. The origin of the receptors is an adult who received the AZD1222 COVID-19 vaccine.

Of note for this clone: Sequence at one end of the junction differs from germline and may be a read error. CDR3 residues: CASSDSRGTEAFF. In nucleotides, the CDR3 is TGTGCCAGCAGTGACTCAAGAGGCACTGAAGCTTTCTTT. The chain recombines TRBV6-5 with TRBJ1-1, with D unresolved. This CDR3 is built from 13 residues. CDR1 is MNHEY and CDR2 is SVGAGI in the germline V gene.

J is TRBJ2-2 and V is TRBV3-1 (or the pseudogene TRBV3-2); 11 bases fit TRBD2. CDR3 length: 17 residues. Per the germline V gene, CDR1 is LGHDT and CDR2 is YNNKEL (reference sequence). The V segment lost 3 bases and the J segment 3 bases; nucleotides outside the gene matches: 6. The CDR3 protein is CASSHALLAGDTGELFF. The DNA for the CDR3 is TGTGCCAGCAGCCACGCCTTACTAGCGGGGGACACCGGGGAGCTGTTTTTT.

With regard to this clone: A read error may account for a junction end that differs from germline. The chain has TRBV6-5 and TRBJ1-5; D not certain. This CDR3 spans 12 amino acids. Germline CDR1 MNHEY, CDR2 SVGAGI. The CDR3 DNA sequence: TGCGTCTCCGGCTATAGCAATCAGCCCCAGCATTTT. It translates to CVSGYSNQPQHF.

The rearrangement links TRBV3-1 (or the pseudogene TRBV3-2) to TRBJ2-1; the match to TRBD1 covers 7 bases. With 5 bases clipped from V and 10 bases from J, the junction kept 5 bases outside the gene matches. The germline CDR1 and CDR2 sequences are LGHDT and YNNKEL (reference sequence). CDR3 length: 12 residues. The DNA for the CDR3 is TGTGCCAGCAGCTATGGGACAGCAGAGCAGTTCTTC. Translating it yields CASSYGTAEQFF.

This clone showed up just a few times. J is TRBJ1-6 and V is TRBV4-1; 7 nucleotides match TRBD1. Germline V gives CDR1 MGHRA, CDR2 YSYEKL. The CDR3 runs to 17 residues. V dropped 4 bases and J dropped 7; count of bases not matched to a gene: 13. CDR3 in amino acids: CASSPKDRPGGNSPLHF. The CDR3 region has the DNA TGCGCCAGCAGCCCGAAGGACAGGCCTGGGGGCAATTCACCCCTCCACTTT.

This rearrangement joins TRBV7-2 to TRBJ2-3; TRBD2 agrees at 11 bases. Germline values: CDR1 SGHTA, CDR2 FQGNSA. V lost 1 base and J lost 7; bases outside the gene matches: 1. The CDR3 loop spans 14 amino acids. In DNA, the CDR3 is TGTGCCAGCAGCTTAGGACTAGCGGGGAATACGCAGTATTTT. This codes for CASSLGLAGNTQYF.

V is TRBV19 and J is TRBJ1-5; TRBD1 aligns across 10 bases. The trim removed 8 bases at V and 6 bases at J, leaving 10 bases unmatched. Germline CDR1 reads LNHDA; CDR2 reads SQIVND (reference sequence). The CDR3 extends over 15 amino acids. The CDR3 DNA reads as TGTGCCAGTGGGTTCGCCGGACAGGGGGGTCAGCCCCAGCATTTT. Its protein is CASGFAGQGGQPQHF.

The chain recombines TRBV27 with TRBJ2-7, with a weak D call TRBD2 (5 bases). The CDR3 is made up of 16 amino acids. Deletions cut 0 bases from V and 2 bases from J, with 14 bases between. Germline values: CDR1 MNHEY, CDR2 SMNVEV (reference sequence). The chain's CDR3 is CASSLSYGDHTYEQYF. The CDR3 DNA reads as TGTGCCAGCAGTTTATCGTACGGGGATCACACCTACGAGCAGTACTTC.

CDR3: CASSYSMGAGEQYF. In nucleotides, the CDR3 is TGTGCCAGCAGTTACTCCATGGGGGCCGGCGAGCAGTACTTC. The J gene is TRBJ2-7, the V gene TRBV6-5; maybe TRBD1 (6 bases). The ends were cut back, 0 bases at V and 6 bases at J, with 12 bases in the middle. The germline V gene has CDR1 MNHEY and CDR2 SVGAGI. CDR3 size: 14 residues.

J is TRBJ1-2 and V is TRBV14, with unresolved D. Per germline, CDR1 SGHDN and CDR2 FVKESK. The CDR3 runs 15 residues. The V and J ends lost 4 bases and 8 bases respectively, with 20 bases between them. Written as DNA, the CDR3 is TGTGCCAGCAGCCTACGAGTGGCCCCCCTTTCGGGCTACACCTTC. It specifies CASSLRVAPLSGYTF.

The chain links TRBV11-1 to TRBJ2-7, with D possibly being TRBD2 (5 bases). Per germline, CDR1 SGHAT and CDR2 FQDESV (reference sequence). This CDR3 has 14 residues. Trimming left V 5 bases short and J 1 base short, with 12 bases between. The CDR3 DNA is TGTGCCAGCAGCCCTGCTAGAGGGTCCTACGAGCAGTACTTC. Protein: CASSPARGSYEQYF.